These 31 T cell receptor beta chains originate from one sample sequenced in a study of graft-versus-host responses after intestinal transplantation. The assay was immunoSEQ multiplex PCR, and TCRdb's table has in-frame clones only and misses some. Of 60,000 to 65,000 clones listed, 85% to 95% are singletons. No cognate antigen is known for these TCRs. Material: unstimulated CD8+ T cells sorted from spleen or lymph node cells, obtained before transplant. The receptors were gathered from a human donor who was the organ donor for an intestinal transplant.

This chain joins TRBV9 and TRBJ1-2; possibly TRBD1 for D (6 bases). The CDR3 extends over 15 amino acids. V was pared by 0 bases and J by 1 base, with 10 bases between. CDR1 SGDLS and CDR2 YYNGEE come from the germline V gene. The CDR3: CASSVVTGSNYGYTF. The CDR3 DNA reads as TGTGCCAGCAGCGTAGTAACAGGGAGTAACTATGGCTACACCTTC.

The V and J genes are TRBV7-2 and TRBJ2-1, with D perhaps TRBD1 (5 bases). Germline CDR1 SGHTA, CDR2 FQGNSA. CDR3 length: 13 residues. With 4 bases removed from V and 13 bases from J, the gap between germline ends came to 17 bases. CDR3 amino acids: CASSSASGSKQFF. In nucleotides, the CDR3 is TGTGCCAGCAGCTCCGCATCAGGGTCCAAACAGTTCTTC.

The table lists this clone with a count of one. The chain uses TRBV5-1 and TRBJ2-7; 8 bases are a match to TRBD2. J gave up 3 bases and V 3 bases, and 8 bases lay outside the gene matches. Germline V gene sequence: CDR1 SGHRS, CDR2 YFSETQ. CDR3 length: 15 amino acids. The CDR3 nucleotides read TGCGCCAGCAGCTCAGCGGGAGATGGGGTCTACGAGCAGTACTTC. It encodes CASSSAGDGVYEQYF.

The rearrangement joins TRBV28 to TRBJ2-2; D is unclear. The germline CDR1 and CDR2 sequences are MDHEN and SYDVKM. The CDR3 sequence is 18 residues long. V lost 1 base and J 3 bases, leaving 18 bases between the germline ends. CDR3 loop: CASSLFAPRPTHTGELFF. The CDR3 bases are TGTGCCAGCAGTTTATTTGCCCCACGCCCAACTCACACCGGGGAGCTGTTTTTT.

The chain links TRBV4-1 to TRBJ1-5; D is unclear. Germline V lookup: CDR1 MGHRA, CDR2 YSYEKL. The ends were cut back, 0 bases at V and 1 base at J, with 13 bases in the middle. This CDR3 comprises 17 residues. In nucleotides, the CDR3 is TGCGCCAGCAGCCAAGACGGGAGGCTCTTAAGCAATCAGCCCCAGCATTTT. Its protein is CASSQDGRLLSNQPQHF.

This clone came up once. This chain connects TRBV10-3 to TRBJ1-2, with D possibly being TRBD1 (6 bases). This CDR3 has 15 amino acids. Germline values: CDR1 ENHRY, CDR2 SYGVKD. V was cut by 2 bases and J by 6 bases, with 16 bases left in between. The CDR3 DNA sequence: TGTGCCATCAGTGAGCCGGAGGACAGTACGGATGGCTACACCTTC. It translates to CAISEPEDSTDGYTF.

The V and J genes are TRBV6-5 and TRBJ2-7, with D maybe TRBD1 (5 bases). This CDR3 is 13 amino acids long. The V end lost 5 bases, the J end lost 4 bases, and 12 bases lay between the germline ends. Germline CDR1 and CDR2: MNHEY and SVGAGI. CDR3 region: CASSPLDSYEQYF. The CDR3 nucleotides read TGTGCCAGCAGTCCACTCGACAGTTACGAGCAGTACTTC.

This sequence joins TRBV5-6 and TRBJ1-2; D possibly corresponds to TRBD1 (5 bases). This CDR3 contains 13 residues. CDR1 SGHDT and CDR2 YYEEEE come from the germline V gene. V lost 1 base and J lost 8, with 12 bases in between. As DNA, the CDR3 is TGTGCCAGCAGCTTGTACGGGGGAGGCGGCTACACCTTC. As protein: CASSLYGGGGYTF.

The V gene is TRBV6-4, the J gene TRBJ1-4; 8 positions agree with TRBD1. Germline-derived CDR1 and CDR2 are MRHNA and SNTAGT. This CDR3 has 13 residues. V trimming: 9 bases; J trimming: 8 bases; junction bases outside the gene matches: 8. The CDR3: CARILRGREKLFF. The CDR3 DNA reads as TGTGCCAGGATTCTCAGGGGGCGAGAAAAACTGTTTTTT.

The DNA of the CDR3 is TGTGCCAGCAGCGTAGGGCCCTCCTACAATGAGCAGTTCTTC. Its translation is CASSVGPSYNEQFF. The chain carries TRBV9 and TRBJ2-1; no firm D call. The length of the CDR3 is 14 residues. Germline loops: CDR1 SGDLS, CDR2 YYNGEE. Between the trimmed V and J ends, which lost 0 bases and 0 bases, there was a span of 4 bases.

The chain joins TRBV15 to TRBJ1-6, with D possibly being TRBD1 (6 bases). V was trimmed by 6 bases and J by 7 bases, leaving 16 bases between them. CDR1 and CDR2 from the germline V gene are LNHNV and YYDKDF (reference sequence). The length of the CDR3 is 15 residues. The CDR3 protein is CATSQADSRNSPLHF. CDR3 nucleotide sequence: TGTGCCACCAGTCAGGCGGACAGTAGGAATTCACCCCTCCACTTT.

This chain connects TRBV28 to TRBJ2-7; 7 bases match TRBD1. Germline CDR1 is MDHEN and CDR2 is SYDVKM. Trimming cost V 3 bases and J 0 bases; bases outside gene matches: 5. The CDR3 contains 15 residues. The CDR3 DNA is TGTGCCAGCAGTTTGCCGGGACAGAGCTCCTACGAGCAGTACTTC. It specifies CASSLPGQSSYEQYF.

This sequence joins TRBV7-8 and TRBJ2-3; TRBD2 matches 7 bases. This CDR3 comprises 15 residues. The germline V gene encodes CDR1 SGHVS and CDR2 FQNEAQ. V gave up 6 bases and J gave up 5 bases; unmatched junction bases: 11. DNA of the CDR3: TGTGCCAGCAGGACTAGCTTGGGAGGAGGAGATACGCAGTATTTT. This translates into CASRTSLGGGDTQYF.

The CDR3, as DNA: TGTGCCAGCAGCCGACTAACTAGCGGGCGGACGTACAATGAGCAGTTCTTC. It specifies CASSRLTSGRTYNEQFF. This chain uses TRBV5-5 with TRBJ2-1, with 9 bases aligning to TRBD2. Germline V gene lookup returns CDR1 SGHKS and CDR2 YYEKEE (reference sequence). The CDR3 loop spans 17 amino acids. The V gene end was trimmed by 4 bases and the J gene end by 4 bases; junction bases not matched to a gene: 12.

V usage is TRBV6-4 and J usage is TRBJ1-1; tentatively, D is TRBD1 (6 bases). Trimming pared 6 bases from V and 4 bases from J, leaving 12 bases between. Per the germline V gene, CDR1 is MRHNA and CDR2 is SNTAGT. The CDR3 contains 13 residues. The DNA for the CDR3 is TGTGCCAGCAGCCCAGGGGAGGGCACTGAAGCTTTCTTT. Translation gives CASSPGEGTEAFF.

The chain employs TRBV11-2 and TRBJ2-3; no definite D call. This CDR3 has 14 residues. Germline CDR1 is SGHAT and CDR2 is FQNNGV. V lost 5 bases and J 6 bases, leaving 15 bases between the germline ends. The chain's CDR3 is CASSPRSSLDTQYF. DNA for the CDR3: TGTGCCAGCAGCCCCCGGAGTTCGTTGGATACGCAGTATTTT.

The gene calls are TRBV11-1 and TRBJ2-7, with a weak D call TRBD1 (7 bases). The CDR3 spans 14 residues. Germline V CDR1 and CDR2: SGHAT, FQDESV (reference sequence). Trimming took off 3 bases at V and 2 bases at J, with 11 bases between the two ends. Here the CDR3 reads CASSLRDRPYEQYF. Written as DNA, the CDR3 is TGTGCCAGCAGCTTGCGGGACAGACCCTACGAGCAGTACTTC.

This rearrangement joins TRBV4-2 to TRBJ2-1; D not resolved. CDR1 and CDR2 (germline): LGHNA, YNFKEQ. The CDR3 spans 16 residues. Trimming removed 0 bases at V and 4 bases at J, with 13 bases between. The CDR3 region is CASSQEMSSPYNEQFF. The CDR3 DNA is TGTGCCAGCAGCCAAGAAATGAGTTCCCCTTACAATGAGCAGTTCTTC.

The chain has TRBV5-6 and TRBJ1-2; no clear D. Germline V gene sequence: CDR1 SGHDT, CDR2 YYEEEE. V dropped 0 bases and J dropped 0 bases, with 9 bases sitting between them. This CDR3 contains 15 residues. CDR3: CASSLVGEANYGYTF. CDR3 nucleotides: TGTGCCAGCAGCTTGGTGGGAGAAGCTAACTATGGCTACACCTTC.

This chain joins TRBV18 and TRBJ1-1, with TRBD1 matching 9 bases. CDR3 length: 14 amino acids. After removal of 3 bases from V and 11 bases from J, the junction contained 10 bases not matched to a gene. In germline, CDR1 is KGHSH, CDR2 LQKENI. The CDR3: CASSPDTGGANAFF. CDR3 coding DNA: TGTGCCAGCTCACCGGATACAGGGGGCGCGAACGCTTTCTTT.

The rearrangement uses TRBV7-8 and TRBJ1-1; perhaps TRBD1 as D (6 bases). The ends were cut back, 3 bases at V and 0 bases at J, with 14 bases in the middle. The CDR3 contains 16 residues. CDR1 is SGHVS and CDR2 is FQNEAQ in the germline V gene. As DNA, the CDR3 is TGTGCCAGCAGCTTGGACAGCCAACTCATGAACACTGAAGCTTTCTTT. Translation: CASSLDSQLMNTEAFF.

The V and J genes are TRBV28 and TRBJ2-3, with D unresolved. CDR1 MDHEN and CDR2 SYDVKM come from the germline V gene. V was pared by 3 bases and J by 1 base, with 14 bases between. The CDR3 is 16 amino acids. The CDR3 DNA reads TGTGCCAGCAGTTTCATTGCGGTCCTTGGCACAGATACGCAGTATTTT. Translated, it gives CASSFIAVLGTDTQYF.

This clone was found once. The chain links TRBV5-1 to TRBJ1-1; no clear D. CDR1 is SGHRS, CDR2 YFSETQ, per germline. The CDR3 is 13 residues long. V lost 3 bases, J lost 3 bases, and 9 bases lay in between. CDR3 sequence (DNA): TGCGCCAGCAGCTACGGGTGGTACACTGAAGCTTTCTTT. Encoded protein: CASSYGWYTEAFF.

This chain links TRBV5-1 with TRBJ1-2, with D unclear. There are 17 residues in the CDR3. Trimming stripped 3 bases from V and 4 bases from J, with 22 bases between. Germline CDR1 is SGHRS and CDR2 is YFSETQ. The CDR3 sequence is CASSSLGSPGEVYGYTF. The CDR3 DNA reads TGCGCCAGCAGCTCACTGGGGAGCCCGGGCGAGGTCTATGGCTACACCTTC. Drawing the rest from reference TRBV5-1 and TRBJ1-2, the complete variable domain is KAGVTQTPRYLIKTRGQQVTLSCSPISGHRSVSWYQQTPGQGLQFLFEYFSETQRNKGNFPGRFSGRQFSNSRSEMNVSTLELGDSALYLCASSSLGSPGEVYGYTFGSGTRLTVV.

The chain is built from TRBV7-9 and TRBJ1-4; 9 bases map to TRBD1. The J segment lost 2 bases and the V segment lost 7 bases, leaving 5 bases of the junction unmatched. This CDR3 has 15 residues. CDR1 is SEHNR and CDR2 is FQNEAQ in the germline V gene (reference sequence). This CDR3 reads CASIKQGATNEKLFF. CDR3 nucleotides: TGTGCCAGCATTAAACAGGGGGCTACTAATGAAAAACTGTTTTTT.

The V gene is TRBV4-3, the J gene TRBJ2-7, with 13 bases identical to TRBD2. The CDR3 is 16 amino acids. The germline gives CDR1 LGHNA, CDR2 YSLEER. V shed 3 bases and J 2 bases; nucleotides not matched to a gene: 4. The CDR3 reads CASSQGTSGNTYEQYF. For the CDR3, the DNA is TGCGCCAGCAGCCAGGGGACTAGCGGGAACACCTACGAGCAGTACTTC.

With regard to this clone: Other DNA sequences in the same sample also yield this CDR3. J is TRBJ2-7 and V is TRBV5-6; 7 bases are shared with TRBD1. The V and J ends lost 0 bases and 0 bases, in that order; junction bases with no gene match: 0. Germline V lookup: CDR1 SGHDT, CDR2 YYEEEE. The CDR3 extends over 14 amino acids. The chain's CDR3 is CASSLGQGSYEQYF. The DNA for the CDR3 is TGTGCCAGCAGCTTGGGACAGGGCTCCTACGAGCAGTACTTC. Based on the CDR3 plus reference TRBV5-6 and TRBJ2-7, the full variable domain is DAGVTQSPTHLIKTRGQQVTLRCSPKSGHDTVSWYQQALGQGPQFIFQYYEEEERQRGNFPDRFSGHQFPNYSSELNVNALLLGDSALYLCASSLGQGSYEQYFGPGTRLTVT.

The chain combines TRBV9 with TRBJ2-4, with D possibly TRBD2 on 5 matching bases. CDR1 and CDR2 from the germline V gene are SGDLS and YYNGEE. This CDR3 has 14 residues. With 2 bases removed from V and 7 bases from J, the gap between germline ends came to 13 bases. This CDR3 is CASSVSLRRNIQYF. The CDR3 nucleotides read TGTGCCAGCAGCGTGAGCTTGCGGAGGAACATTCAGTACTTC.

This sequence joins TRBV19 and TRBJ1-1; maybe TRBD1 (6 bases). Per the germline V gene, CDR1 is LNHDA and CDR2 is SQIVND (reference sequence). V was cut by 6 bases and J by 6 bases, with 11 bases left in between. This CDR3 has 12 residues. CDR3 bases: TGTGCCAGTAGACAGGGATGGGCTGAAGCTTTCTTT. Translation: CASRQGWAEAFF.

Regarding this clone: The junction shows a germline mismatch at one end, possibly a read error. This chain uses TRBV9 with TRBJ2-1, with 11 bases that match TRBD1. CDR1 and CDR2 (germline): SGDLS, YYNGEE. The CDR3 is 16 residues long. The DNA for the CDR3 is TGTGCCACCAGCCAAGGACAGGGGGCCAGCTACAATGAGCAGTTCTTC. Translated, it gives CATSQGQGASYNEQFF.

A single count supports this clone. J is TRBJ1-5 and V is TRBV5-3; 7 nucleotides match TRBD1. TRBV5-3 is flagged as an ORF with uncertain function. Unmatched junction bases numbered 12, after V lost 4 bases and J lost 2 bases. There are 17 residues in the CDR3. This chain's CDR3 is CARSTKPRQGGNQPQHF. The CDR3 region has the DNA TGTGCCAGAAGCACCAAGCCTAGACAGGGCGGCAATCAGCCCCAGCATTTT.